What follows describes a single T cell receptor beta chain. TCRdb keeps only in-frame clones here, not all; method: immunoSEQ multiplex PCR. The profile shows 10,000 to 15,000 clones, roughly 90% of them singletons. Germline CDR1 is SEHNR and CDR2 is FQNEAQ (reference sequence). The CDR3 extends over 13 amino acids. The germline V and J ends were trimmed by 3 bases and 6 bases, with 12 bases remaining between them. This record belongs to a study of preoperative IRX-2 immunotherapy in early breast cancer. As for treatment: preoperative locoregional IRX-2 cytokine immunotherapy. This phase Ib study tested locoregional IRX-2 cytokine immunotherapy given before surgery.

This sample was obtained from a patient treated with IRX-2 immunotherapy. The chain uses TRBV7-9 and TRBJ2-7; D possibly uses TRBD1 or TRBD2 (6 bases each). This clonotype was sampled from a human donor with breast cancer. CDR3 loop: CASSFTGAGEQYF. The CDR3, as DNA: TGTGCCAGCAGCTTTACGGGGGCCGGCGAGCAGTACTTC.